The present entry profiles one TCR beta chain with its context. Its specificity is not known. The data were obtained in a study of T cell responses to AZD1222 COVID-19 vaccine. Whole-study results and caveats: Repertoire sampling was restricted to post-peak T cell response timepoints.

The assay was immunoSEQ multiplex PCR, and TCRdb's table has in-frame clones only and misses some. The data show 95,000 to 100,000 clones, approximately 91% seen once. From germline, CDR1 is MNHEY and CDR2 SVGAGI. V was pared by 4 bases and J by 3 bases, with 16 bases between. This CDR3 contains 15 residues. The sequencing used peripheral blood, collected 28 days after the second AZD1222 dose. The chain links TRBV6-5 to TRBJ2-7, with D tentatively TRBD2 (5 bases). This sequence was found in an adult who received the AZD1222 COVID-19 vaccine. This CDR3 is CASSFTAGNDYEQYF. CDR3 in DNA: TGTGCCAGCAGTTTCACAGCCGGGAACGACTACGAGCAGTACTTC.